The table lists the clone carrying this T cell receptor beta chain with a few counts. The antigen is unknown. This entry belongs to a study of cytomegalovirus exposure and HLA in healthy donors. The study's findings and limits: Cytomegalovirus status was reportedly diagnosed by the classifier with high sensitivity and specificity.

The PCR contained 60 Vbeta and 13 Jbeta primers. Profiled with immunoSEQ multiplex PCR; TCRdb holds only in-frame clones, not every one. In the table there are roughly 120,000 clones, about 74% of which are singletons. Per germline, CDR1 SGHTA and CDR2 FQGNSA. This CDR3 contains 14 residues. V was trimmed by 5 bases and J by 2 bases, leaving 7 bases between them. The chain links TRBV7-2 to TRBJ2-6; D uncertain. The TCR comes from a woman in her thirties or forties in good health and CMV-seropositive. Sequenced material: PBMCs. CDR3: CASSRYTGANVLTF. The DNA for the CDR3 is TGTGCCAGCAGCCGGTATACTGGGGCCAACGTCCTGACTTTC.